A single sample gave rise to the 27 T cell receptor beta chains below, sequenced in a study of glioma-infiltrating T cells after dendritic cell vaccination. Time point specified: after dendritic cell vaccination, including at tumor progression/relapse. The data were produced by immunoSEQ multiplex PCR, yet TCRdb's version contains in-frame clones alone and is incomplete. The data show approximately 110,000 clones, 90% seen once. Sequenced material: blood, taken after dendritic cell vaccination. These receptors came from a human donor with glioblastoma.

The rearrangement links TRBV5-4 to TRBJ1-2; TRBD1 matches at 10 bases. The CDR3 is 16 amino acids. The germline gives CDR1 SGHNT, CDR2 YYREEE (reference sequence). J lost 2 bases, V lost 0 bases, and 4 bases had no gene match. DNA of the CDR3: TGTGCCAGCAGCTTGGGTGGGACAGGGGTGAACTATGGCTACACCTTC. It encodes CASSLGGTGVNYGYTF.

This chain uses TRBV10-1 with TRBJ2-5, with 7 bases aligning to TRBD1. Trimming cost V 8 bases and J 4 bases; bases outside gene matches: 4. Germline values: CDR1 WNHNN, CDR2 SYGVQD (reference sequence). The CDR3 extends over 12 amino acids. The CDR3 DNA sequence: TGCGCCAGCGGCCGGGACAGAGAGACCCAGTACTTC. It codes for CASGRDRETQYF.

J is TRBJ2-7 and V is TRBV4-1, with TRBD2 matching over 13 bases. V lost 4 bases and J lost 0; bases outside the gene matches: 9. Germline loops: CDR1 MGHRA, CDR2 YSYEKL. This CDR3 comprises 18 residues. This CDR3 is CASSRGLAGASSSYEQYF. CDR3 nucleotides: TGCGCCAGCAGCCGTGGACTAGCGGGGGCCTCCTCCTCCTACGAGCAGTACTTC.

The chain joins TRBV14 to TRBJ2-2, with D tentatively TRBD2 (5 bases). The germline V and J ends were trimmed by 1 base and 5 bases, with 8 bases remaining between them. The CDR3 contains 14 residues. CDR1 and CDR2 from the germline V gene are SGHDN and FVKESK. The CDR3 sequence: CASSQGGLTGELFF. CDR3 bases: TGTGCCAGCAGCCAAGGAGGACTTACCGGGGAGCTGTTTTTT.

The rearrangement uses TRBV5-4 and TRBJ2-3; 10 positions agree with TRBD2. The CDR3 has 15 amino acids. Germline lookup yields CDR1 SGHNT and CDR2 YYREEE (reference sequence). The V gene end was trimmed by 4 bases and the J gene end by 4 bases; junction bases not matched to a gene: 6. This CDR3 reads CASSPQAGGPDTQYF. The CDR3 coding sequence is TGTGCCAGCAGCCCCCAAGCGGGGGGGCCAGATACGCAGTATTTT.

The rearrangement links TRBV5-1 to TRBJ2-2; D uncertain. Germline CDR1 is SGHRS and CDR2 is YFSETQ. This CDR3 contains 15 residues. The germline V and J ends were trimmed by 0 bases and 6 bases, with 12 bases remaining between them. Written as DNA, the CDR3 is TGCGCCAGCAGCTTGGACGGTCCAACCGCCGGGGAGCTGTTTTTT. Translated: CASSLDGPTAGELFF. Full variable domain (remainder filled in from reference TRBV5-1 and TRBJ2-2): KAGVTQTPRYLIKTRGQQVTLSCSPISGHRSVSWYQQTPGQGLQFLFEYFSETQRNKGNFPGRFSGRQFSNSRSEMNVSTLELGDSALYLCASSLDGPTAGELFFGEGSRLTVL.

This chain joins TRBV5-1 and TRBJ1-6; D remains unclear. Trimming took off 0 bases at V and 8 bases at J, with 6 bases between the two ends. CDR3 length: 13 amino acids. CDR1 and CDR2 from the germline V gene are SGHRS and YFSETQ. The CDR3 here is CASSLAGYSPLHF. The CDR3 bases are TGCGCCAGCAGCTTGGCAGGATATTCACCCCTCCACTTT.

The chain recombines TRBV7-8 with TRBJ1-1; TRBD1 is a possible D gene (5 bases). V lost 4 bases and J lost 3, with 15 bases in between. The CDR3 extends over 15 amino acids. Germline V gene sequence: CDR1 SGHVS, CDR2 FQNEAQ. The CDR3 loop reads CASSWRGREDTEAFF. The CDR3 nucleotides are TGTGCCAGCAGCTGGCGGGGCAGGGAGGACACTGAAGCTTTCTTT.

J is TRBJ1-2 and V is TRBV19, with TRBD1 as a possible D gene (5 bases). Germline CDR1 reads LNHDA; CDR2 reads SQIVND (reference sequence). V lost 8 bases and J lost 4, with 11 bases in between. CDR3 length: 12 amino acids. The CDR3 spells CASDTGVYGYTF. The CDR3 DNA reads TGTGCCAGTGACACAGGCGTCTATGGCTACACCTTC.

The genes are TRBV21-1 and TRBJ1-6; TRBD1 is the table's D call and was not checked against the DNA. TRBV21-1 counts as a pseudogene. The CDR3 has 13 residues. In DNA, the CDR3 is TGTGCCAGCAGCAAAGCCAGTAATTCACCCCTCCACTTT. This codes for CASSKASNSPLHF.

The rearrangement joins TRBV4-1 to TRBJ2-3; D gene uncertain. Trimming removed 4 bases from V and 1 base from J, with 3 bases in between. The CDR3 totals 12 residues. From germline, CDR1 is MGHRA and CDR2 YSYEKL. The CDR3 DNA reads TGCGCCAGCAGCCCGGGCACAGATACGCAGTATTTT. Its protein product is CASSPGTDTQYF.

The chain recombines TRBV30 with TRBJ1-1; D not certain. Germline V gene sequence: CDR1 GTSNPN, CDR2 SVGIG (reference sequence). CDR3 length equals 13 residues. Trimming pared 0 bases from V and 4 bases from J, leaving 9 bases between. As DNA, the CDR3 is TGTGCCTGGAGTGTCGGTCTCGTCACTGAAGCTTTCTTT. Protein: CAWSVGLVTEAFF.

The rearrangement links TRBV4-1 to TRBJ2-5; no firm D call. Per the germline V gene, CDR1 is MGHRA and CDR2 is YSYEKL. The CDR3 length is 15 residues. V lost 1 base, J lost 3 bases, and 12 bases lay in between. The CDR3 spells CASSQGYGDEETQYF. The DNA for the CDR3 is TGCGCCAGCAGCCAAGGGTACGGAGACGAAGAGACCCAGTACTTC.

The chain carries TRBV6-5 and TRBJ2-3, with 7 bases lining up with TRBD2. CDR1 and CDR2 from the germline V gene are MNHEY and SVGAGI. The V gene end was trimmed by 0 bases and the J gene end by 1 base; junction bases not matched to a gene: 4. The length of the CDR3 is 16 residues. The CDR3 region is CASSYSWLAGTDTQYF. In nucleotides, the CDR3 is TGTGCCAGCAGTTACTCTTGGCTAGCGGGCACAGATACGCAGTATTTT.

The genes are TRBV9 and TRBJ2-2; perhaps TRBD2 as D (6 bases). This CDR3 is 18 amino acids long. With 3 bases removed from V and 0 bases from J, the gap between germline ends came to 18 bases. Germline assignment: CDR1 SGDLS and CDR2 YYNGEE. The CDR3 sequence is CASSGPHWDFSNTGELFF. The CDR3 nucleotides read TGTGCCAGCAGCGGCCCACACTGGGACTTTTCGAACACCGGGGAGCTGTTTTTT.

This clone was seen only a few times. The CDR3 loop is CASSFAGEAFF. CDR3 coding DNA: TGTGCCAGCAGCTTTGCAGGTGAAGCTTTCTTT. The chain employs TRBV7-9 and TRBJ1-1; D ambiguous. Looked up from germline, CDR1 is SEHNR and CDR2 is FQNEAQ (reference sequence). Trimming took 3 bases from V and 7 from J, leaving 6 bases between them. The CDR3 covers 11 residues.

This chain uses TRBV13 with TRBJ1-5, with 9 bases fitting TRBD1. The V gene end was trimmed by 5 bases and the J gene end by 0 bases; junction bases not matched to a gene: 8. The CDR3 is made up of 17 amino acids. Germline CDR1 PRHDT, CDR2 FYEKMQ (reference sequence). For the CDR3, the DNA is TGTGCCAGCAGCCCAGAACAGGGGGCGGATAGCAATCAGCCCCAGCATTTT. Protein product: CASSPEQGADSNQPQHF.

This chain links TRBV29-1 with TRBJ2-3; 15 bases are shared with TRBD2. With 5 bases clipped from V and 6 bases from J, the junction kept 6 bases outside the gene matches. This CDR3 spans 15 amino acids. CDR1 and CDR2 from the germline V gene are SQVTM and ANQGSEA. The CDR3 loop reads CSVLGLAGGGDTQYF. The CDR3 region has the DNA TGCAGCGTTCTGGGACTAGCGGGGGGCGGGGATACGCAGTATTTT.

With regard to this clone: One junction end does not reproduce the germline sequence, and a read error may be involved. This rearrangement joins TRBV30 to TRBJ1-1; maybe TRBD1 (6 bases). Germline values: CDR1 GTSNPN, CDR2 SVGIG (reference sequence). The CDR3 contains 16 residues. The CDR3 DNA sequence: TGTGCCTGGGGTGTCCCTCCGGGACATAAGAACACTGAAGCTTTCTTT. Its translation is CAWGVPPGHKNTEAFF. Full variable domain (remainder filled in from reference TRBV30 and TRBJ1-1): SQTIHQWPATLVQPVGSPLSLECTVEGTSNPNLYWYRQAAGRGLQLLFYSVGIGQISSEVPQNLSASRPQDRQFILSSKKLLLSDSGFYLCAWGVPPGHKNTEAFFGQGTRLTVV.

The chain combines TRBV5-6 with TRBJ1-2, with D possibly TRBD1 on 5 matching bases. The CDR3 sequence is 16 residues long. V gave up 0 bases and J gave up 4 bases, with 16 bases separating them. Germline V gene sequence: CDR1 SGHDT, CDR2 YYEEEE. For the CDR3, the DNA is TGTGCCAGCAGCTTGGCCGGGGACTCGAGAACCTATGGCTACACCTTC. Residues: CASSLAGDSRTYGYTF.

This sequence joins TRBV27 and TRBJ2-7; D might be TRBD2 (7 bases). Germline V gives CDR1 MNHEY, CDR2 SMNVEV (reference sequence). Trimming took 6 bases from V and 0 from J, leaving 15 bases between them. This CDR3 is built from 15 residues. This chain's CDR3 is CASRGGAGVSYEQYF. CDR3 sequence (DNA): TGTGCCAGCAGAGGGGGGGCGGGGGTCTCCTACGAGCAGTACTTC.

This chain uses TRBV6-5 with TRBJ2-2; D is undetermined. CDR1 and CDR2 (germline): MNHEY, SVGAGI. The CDR3 has 16 amino acids. Trimming left V 2 bases short and J 5 bases short, with 15 bases between. CDR3 loop: CASSYAKASPTGELFF. The CDR3 DNA is TGTGCCAGCAGTTACGCGAAAGCCTCTCCGACCGGGGAGCTGTTTTTT.

The chain uses TRBV7-3 and TRBJ1-1; D gene uncertain. The CDR3 is made up of 13 amino acids. Germline CDR1 and CDR2: SGHTA and FQGTGA. V was cut by 6 bases and J by 3 bases, with 11 bases left in between. CDR3 DNA sequence: TGTGCCAGCAGTAGGACTGTCTACACTGAAGCTTTCTTT. This gives the protein CASSRTVYTEAFF.

The V gene is TRBV9, the J gene TRBJ1-1; D remains unclear. CDR3 length: 17 residues. The V and J ends lost 3 bases and 5 bases respectively, with 23 bases between them. Germline-derived CDR1 and CDR2 are SGDLS and YYNGEE. CDR3 residues: CASSAEPPRVGNTEAFF. The CDR3 DNA sequence: TGTGCCAGCAGCGCCGAGCCCCCTCGAGTCGGGAATACTGAAGCTTTCTTT.

This clone showed up just a few times. V gene TRBV2 combines with J gene TRBJ1-2; a possible D gene is TRBD1 (5 bases). Germline values: CDR1 SNHLY, CDR2 FYNNEI. Trimming shortened V by 7 bases and J by 4 bases, and 13 bases separated the two germline ends. This CDR3 spans 13 amino acids. CDR3 DNA: TGTGCCAGCATTGGGGGGATCGGCTATGGCTACACCTTC. Amino acids: CASIGGIGYGYTF.

J is TRBJ2-5 and V is TRBV5-4, with 7 bases fitting TRBD2. This CDR3 contains 15 residues. The germline gives CDR1 SGHNT, CDR2 YYREEE (reference sequence). The ends lost 2 bases at V and 4 bases at J; junction bases unmatched: 8. CDR3 DNA sequence: TGTGCCAGCAGCTTTGAGGGATTAGCGGGAGAGACCCAGTACTTC. This sequence encodes CASSFEGLAGETQYF.

This clone was counted between two and nine times. Other DNA sequences from this sample encode an identical CDR3 as well. The chain joins TRBV19 to TRBJ2-1; D perhaps matches TRBD1 (5 bases). There are 12 residues in the CDR3. With 4 bases removed from V and 6 bases from J, the gap between germline ends came to 7 bases. From germline, CDR1 is LNHDA and CDR2 SQIVND (reference sequence). CDR3 DNA sequence: TGTGCCAGTAGTAGACAGTCCAATGAGCAGTTCTTC. It specifies CASSRQSNEQFF. Based on the CDR3 plus reference TRBV19 and TRBJ2-1, the full variable domain is DGGITQSPKYLFRKEGQNVTLSCEQNLNHDAMYWYRQDPGQGLRLIYYSQIVNDFQKGDIAEGYSVSREKKESFPLTVTSAQKNPTAFYLCASSRQSNEQFFGPGTRLTVL.